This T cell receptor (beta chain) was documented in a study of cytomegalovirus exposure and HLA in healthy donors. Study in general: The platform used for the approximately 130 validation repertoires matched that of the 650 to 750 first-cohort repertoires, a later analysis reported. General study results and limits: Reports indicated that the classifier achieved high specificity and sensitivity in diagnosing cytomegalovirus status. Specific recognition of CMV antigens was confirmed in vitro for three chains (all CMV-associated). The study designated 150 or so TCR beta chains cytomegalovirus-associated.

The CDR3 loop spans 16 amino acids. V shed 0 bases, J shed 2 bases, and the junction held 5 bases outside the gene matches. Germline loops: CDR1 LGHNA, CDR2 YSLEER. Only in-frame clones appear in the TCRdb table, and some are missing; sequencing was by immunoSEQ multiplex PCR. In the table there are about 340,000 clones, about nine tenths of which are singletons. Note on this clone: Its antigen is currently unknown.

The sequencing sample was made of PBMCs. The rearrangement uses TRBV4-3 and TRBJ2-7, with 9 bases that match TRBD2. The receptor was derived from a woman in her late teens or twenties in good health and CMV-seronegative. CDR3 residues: CASSQDWGGRAYEQYF. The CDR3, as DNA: TGCGCCAGCAGCCAAGATTGGGGCGGGAGGGCCTACGAGCAGTACTTC.